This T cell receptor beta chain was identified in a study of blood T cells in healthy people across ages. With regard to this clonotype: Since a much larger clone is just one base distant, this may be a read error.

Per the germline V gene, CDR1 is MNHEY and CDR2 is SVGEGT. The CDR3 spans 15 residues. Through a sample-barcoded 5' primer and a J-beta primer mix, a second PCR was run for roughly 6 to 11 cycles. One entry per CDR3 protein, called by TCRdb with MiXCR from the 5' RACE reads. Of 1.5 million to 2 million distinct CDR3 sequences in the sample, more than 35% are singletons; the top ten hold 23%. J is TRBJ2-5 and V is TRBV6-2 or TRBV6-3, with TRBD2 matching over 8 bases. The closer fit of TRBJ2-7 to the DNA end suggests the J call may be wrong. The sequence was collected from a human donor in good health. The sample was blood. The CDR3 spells CASRIAGTSSYEQYF. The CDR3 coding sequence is TGTGCCAGCAGAATAGCGGGGACCAGCAGTTACGAGCAGTACTTC.